Detailed here is one T cell receptor (beta chain). Its antigen has not been determined. No base quality information exists; no much larger clone differs at one position. These data come from a study of graft-versus-host responses after intestinal transplantation (dated by TCRdb to about 2021). In the study overall: Multivisceral, liver-intestinal, or isolated intestinal transplants were received by the recipients. Every recipient was given anti-thymocyte globulin induction, then maintenance tacrolimus and steroids for 2 to 3 years. After intestinal transplantation, graft-versus-host and host-versus-graft alloreactive T cell clones were followed in the graft, circulation and bone marrow using bulk TCR-beta CDR3 sequencing. Alloreactive clones were identified by sequencing pre-transplant mixed lymphocyte reaction products and comparing them with unstimulated pre-transplant donor and recipient T cells. The cohort enrolled some 25 intestinal transplant recipients including one retransplant, and a few patients lacking pretransplant specimens were excluded. Donor T cell macrochimerism was defined as a peak of at least 4% donor T cells among recipient peripheral blood mononuclear cells. Samples from a few later patients were sequenced in-house on an Illumina MiSeq with MiXCR processing rather than by the commercial service. Summary of the overall study and its limitations: GvH clones turned up in recipient bone marrow, with some appearing earlier in ileal mucosa or blood, a pattern consistent with an intestinal mucosal origin. In the allografts of patients with donor T cell macrochimerism, GvH to HvG T cell clonal ratios were high. Conclusions were limited by the relatively low number and heterogeneity of intestinal transplant patients. Peak levels of circulating GvH clones were associated with declines in HvG clones early after transplant.

Measured from the cysteine to the phenylalanine, the CDR3 is 17 residues long. Only the CDR3 part of the read is kept: 51 bases, read in frame from the first base. V gives up 2 bases and J gives up 8 bases, and the segment between their germline ends measures 22 bases. The germline V gene yields MDHEN for CDR1 and SYDVKM for CDR2. Library preparation used the immunoSEQ multiplex PCR assay. In most patients, genomic DNA was isolated using the Qiagen DNeasy Blood and Tissue Kit and sent frozen to Adaptive Biotechnologies for TCR sequencing. For most patients, genomic DNA was subjected to high-throughput TCR-beta CDR3 sequencing by Adaptive Biotechnologies. Concerning the study's data processing: TCR sequencing data were retrieved from Adaptive's ImmunoSEQ software for 18 patients, whereas a few other patients were processed with MiXCR and VDJtools. To correct CD4 versus CD8 sorting errors, any sequence found in both subsets at a frequency ratio below 5:1 was removed. CDR3 nucleotide sequences shared by donor and recipient were removed because the origin of these sequences could not be assigned. Alloreactive clones required at least 2-fold expansion over unstimulated cells and minimum CFSE-low frequency of 0.002% (template counts) or 0.001% (read counts). Clones were considered mappable if detected in sequenced pre-transplant spleen, lymph node, or MLR CFSE-low populations of the donor or recipient. The cumulative frequency of alloreactive clones was calculated as a percentage of all sequences, weighted by copy number. The source is immuneACCESS, and TCRdb retained only in-frame sequences with V and J called. Part of the clones is not carried over; for the studies checked, unresolved V genes explain less than half of this, and the remainder is unexplained. D and trimming were read from the DNA, whereas the V and J calls and clone size are those reported in that table. The sample profile shows over 70,000 clones; roughly 94% of them were found once. The top ten constitute less than 0.55% of the sample.

The time point label of this sample denotes: cells obtained before transplantation from donor or recipient. CD3+CD4+ and CD3+CD8+ populations were FACS-sorted from unstimulated pre-transplant donor and recipient cells taken from spleen or lymph nodes. The chain is assembled from TRBV28 and TRBJ2-1; TRBD1 is a weak D gene call, 7 bases matching. The TCR was taken from a human donor who received an intestinal transplant. The sequences come from unstimulated CD8+ T cells sorted from spleen or lymph node cells, collected before intestinal transplant. The CDR3 in this case is CASSLLGQGGDVDEQFF. The DNA sequence is as follows: TGTGCCAGCAGTTTACTGGGGCAGGGGGGTGATGTGGATGAGCAGTTCTTC.